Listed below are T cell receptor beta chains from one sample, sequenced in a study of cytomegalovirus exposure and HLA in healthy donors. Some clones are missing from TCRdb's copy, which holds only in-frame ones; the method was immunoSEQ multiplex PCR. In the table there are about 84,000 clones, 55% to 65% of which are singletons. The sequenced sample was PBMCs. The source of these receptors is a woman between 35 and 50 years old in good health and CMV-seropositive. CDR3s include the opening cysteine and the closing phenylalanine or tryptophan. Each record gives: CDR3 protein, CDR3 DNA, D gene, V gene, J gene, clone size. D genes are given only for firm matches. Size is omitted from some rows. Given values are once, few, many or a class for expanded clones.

CDR3aa: CASSQPGTVIFYGYTF; CDR3nt: TGCGCCAGCAGCCAACCCGGGACAGTAATCTTCTATGGCTACACCTTC; d_gene: TRBD1; v_gene: TRBV4-1; j_gene: TRBJ1-2; abundance: -
CDR3aa: CASAREGVGYTF; CDR3nt: TGTGCTAGTGCCAGGGAGGGGGTTGGCTACACCTTC; d_gene: -; v_gene: TRBV12-5; j_gene: TRBJ1-2; abundance: -
CDR3aa: CASSWELAEPYTF; CDR3nt: TGTGCCAGCAGCTGGGAACTAGCTGAACCTTACACCTTC; d_gene: -; v_gene: TRBV5-5; j_gene: TRBJ1-2; abundance: -
CDR3aa: CASNGGLNSGANVLTF; CDR3nt: TGTGCCAGCAATGGGGGCCTTAACTCTGGGGCCAACGTCCTGACTTTC; d_gene: -; v_gene: TRBV28; j_gene: TRBJ2-6; abundance: many
CDR3aa: CASSHPGTSNNEQFF; CDR3nt: TGTGCCAGCAGCCATCCCGGGACTAGCAACAATGAGCAGTTCTTC; d_gene: TRBD2; v_gene: TRBV7-9; j_gene: TRBJ2-1; abundance: once
CDR3aa: CASARTGDTEAFF; CDR3nt: TGTGCCAGCGCCCGGACAGGGGACACTGAAGCTTTCTTT; d_gene: TRBD1; v_gene: TRBV7-9; j_gene: TRBJ1-1; abundance: -
CDR3aa: CASSFGLAGGSDTQYF; CDR3nt: TGTGCCAGCAGTTTTGGGCTAGCGGGAGGCTCAGATACGCAGTATTTT; d_gene: TRBD2; v_gene: TRBV28; j_gene: TRBJ2-3; abundance: -
CDR3aa: CASSLGPRQDNYGYTF; CDR3nt: TGTGCCAGCAGCTTAGGCCCGAGACAGGATAACTATGGCTACACCTTC; d_gene: -; v_gene: TRBV7-9; j_gene: TRBJ1-2; abundance: -
CDR3aa: CAISETAWRAEAFF; CDR3nt: TGTGCCATCAGTGAGACCGCATGGCGGGCTGAAGCTTTCTTT; d_gene: -; v_gene: TRBV10-3; j_gene: TRBJ1-1; abundance: -
CDR3aa: CAPVGLAGGRSYEQYF; CDR3nt: TGTGCCCCGGTGGGACTAGCGGGAGGCCGTTCCTACGAGCAGTACTTC; d_gene: TRBD2; v_gene: TRBV10-3; j_gene: TRBJ2-7; abundance: -
CDR3aa: CSAGKGGVEKLFF; CDR3nt: TGCAGCGCAGGGAAAGGGGGGGTTGAAAAACTGTTTTTT; d_gene: -; v_gene: TRBV29-1; j_gene: TRBJ1-4; abundance: -
CDR3aa: CASSLSRTGSDYGYTF; CDR3nt: TGTGCCAGCAGTTTATCCCGGACAGGCTCGGACTATGGCTACACCTTC; d_gene: TRBD1; v_gene: TRBV28; j_gene: TRBJ1-2; abundance: few
CDR3aa: CASSLSVGGEQYF; CDR3nt: TGTGCCAGCAGCCTCTCGGTGGGGGGCGAGCAGTACTTC; d_gene: -; v_gene: TRBV7-6; j_gene: TRBJ2-7; abundance: -
CDR3aa: CASSSQGLPYF; CDR3nt: TGTGCCAGCAGCTCACAGGGACTACCTTACTTC; d_gene: -; v_gene: TRBV7-9; j_gene: TRBJ2-4; abundance: -
CDR3aa: CASSQATGGATQETQYF; CDR3nt: TGCGCCAGCAGCCAAGCGACTGGGGGCGCGACCCAAGAGACCCAGTACTTC; d_gene: -; v_gene: TRBV4-3; j_gene: TRBJ2-5; abundance: -
CDR3aa: CASSLAAGELFF; CDR3nt: TGTGCCAGCAGTTTGGCGGCCGGGGAGCTGTTTTTT; d_gene: -; v_gene: TRBV28; j_gene: TRBJ2-2; abundance: -
CDR3aa: CASSLGGGGQGREQYF; CDR3nt: TGTGCCAGCAGTTTGGGAGGGGGTGGACAGGGCCGCGAGCAGTACTTC; d_gene: -; v_gene: TRBV28; j_gene: TRBJ2-7; abundance: -
CDR3aa: CASSLSWTNTEAFF; CDR3nt: TGTGCCAGCAGTTTATCGTGGACTAACACTGAAGCTTTCTTT; d_gene: -; v_gene: TRBV27; j_gene: TRBJ1-1; abundance: -